This TCR beta chain was recovered during a study of T cells in Graves' hyperthyroidism and ophthalmopathy. Study outcomes and limitations: Ophthalmopathy stood apart from stable hyperthyroidism in a 13 V-J model.

The TCR beta CDR3 regions underwent amplification using RNA transcripts as the source. HTBI primers drove first-round RT-PCR of the TCR CDR3. From the multiplex PCR reads, TCRdb called clonotypes with MiXCR, one entry per CDR3 protein. The sample lists 550,000 to 700,000 distinct CDR3 sequences, more than 45% occurring once. The CDR3 runs to 13 residues. Germline values: CDR1 SQVTM, CDR2 ANQGSEA. V was clipped by 7 bases and J by 8 bases, with 20 bases between them. As concerns this clonotype: The antigen is unknown.

Patients were excluded because of uncontrolled infection, other autoimmune disease, pregnancy or lactation. Sequenced input: peripheral blood or thyroid tissue (not recorded which). The origin of this receptor is an adult woman with Graves' disease, either hyperthyroidism or ophthalmopathy (not recorded which). This chain joins TRBV29-1 and TRBJ1-2, with D unclear. CDR3 sequence reads: CSALVGLAGGYTF. CDR3 bases: TGCAGCGCCCTAGTGGGCCTAGCGGGAGGCTACACCTTC.